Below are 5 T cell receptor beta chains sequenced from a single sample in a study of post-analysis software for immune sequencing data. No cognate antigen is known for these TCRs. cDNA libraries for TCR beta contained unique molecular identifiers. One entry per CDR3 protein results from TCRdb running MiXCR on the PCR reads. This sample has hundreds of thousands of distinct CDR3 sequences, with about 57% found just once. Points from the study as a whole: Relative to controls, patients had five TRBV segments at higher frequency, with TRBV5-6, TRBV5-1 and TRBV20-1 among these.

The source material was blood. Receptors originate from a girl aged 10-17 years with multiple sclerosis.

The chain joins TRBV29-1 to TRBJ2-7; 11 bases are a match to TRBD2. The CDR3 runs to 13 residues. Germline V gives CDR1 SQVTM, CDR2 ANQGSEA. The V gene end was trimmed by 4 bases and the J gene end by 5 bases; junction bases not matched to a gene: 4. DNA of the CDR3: TGCAGCGTTGTTACTAGCGGGGGCAACGAGCAGTACTTC. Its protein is CSVVTSGGNEQYF.

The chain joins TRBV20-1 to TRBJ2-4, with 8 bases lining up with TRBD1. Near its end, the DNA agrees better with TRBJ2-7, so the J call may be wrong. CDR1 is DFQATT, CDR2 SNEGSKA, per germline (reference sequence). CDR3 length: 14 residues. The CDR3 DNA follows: TGCAGTGCTATCGACAGGGGTGAAACCTACGAGCAGTACTTC. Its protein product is CSAIDRGETYEQYF.

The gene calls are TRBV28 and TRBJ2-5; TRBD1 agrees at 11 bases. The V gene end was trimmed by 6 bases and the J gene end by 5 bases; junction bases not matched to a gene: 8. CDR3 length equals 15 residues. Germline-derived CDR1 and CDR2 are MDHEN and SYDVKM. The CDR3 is CASSYPGTGGETQYF. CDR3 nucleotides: TGTGCCAGCAGCTACCCCGGGACAGGGGGGGAGACCCAGTACTTC.

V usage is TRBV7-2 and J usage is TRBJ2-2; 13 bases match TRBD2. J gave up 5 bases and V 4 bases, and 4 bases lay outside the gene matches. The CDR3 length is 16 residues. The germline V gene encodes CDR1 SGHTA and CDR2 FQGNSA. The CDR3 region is CASSSGLAGTTGELFF. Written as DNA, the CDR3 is TGTGCCAGCAGCTCGGGACTAGCGGGGACTACCGGGGAGCTGTTTTTT.

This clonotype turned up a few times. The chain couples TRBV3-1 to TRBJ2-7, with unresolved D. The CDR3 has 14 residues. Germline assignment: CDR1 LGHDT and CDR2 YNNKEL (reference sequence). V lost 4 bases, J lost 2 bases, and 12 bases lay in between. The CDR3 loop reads CASSRLQTPYEQYF. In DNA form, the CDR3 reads TGTGCCAGCAGCCGGCTACAGACCCCCTACGAGCAGTACTTC.